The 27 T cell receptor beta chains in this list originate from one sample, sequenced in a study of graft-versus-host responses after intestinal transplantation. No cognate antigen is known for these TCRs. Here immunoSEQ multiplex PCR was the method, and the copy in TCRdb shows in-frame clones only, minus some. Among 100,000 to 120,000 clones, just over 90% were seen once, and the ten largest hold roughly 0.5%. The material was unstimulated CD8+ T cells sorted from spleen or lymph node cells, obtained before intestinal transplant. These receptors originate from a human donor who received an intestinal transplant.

The CDR3 reads CASSSSTGGYYEQYF. The DNA of the CDR3 is TGTGCCAGCAGTTCCTCGACAGGGGGATACTACGAGCAGTACTTC. The V and J genes are TRBV28 and TRBJ2-7, with TRBD1 identical over 9 bases. Germline V gene sequence: CDR1 MDHEN, CDR2 SYDVKM. CDR3 length: 15 amino acids. The junction had 7 bases not matched to a gene; V was cut back by 4 bases and J by 3 bases.

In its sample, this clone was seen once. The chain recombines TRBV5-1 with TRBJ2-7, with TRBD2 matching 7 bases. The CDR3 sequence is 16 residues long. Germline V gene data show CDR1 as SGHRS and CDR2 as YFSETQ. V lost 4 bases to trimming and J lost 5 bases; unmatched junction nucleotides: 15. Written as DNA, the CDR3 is TGCGCCAGCAGCCCCTCTGTCGGGAGGACCGTCCACGAGCAGTACTTC. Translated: CASSPSVGRTVHEQYF.

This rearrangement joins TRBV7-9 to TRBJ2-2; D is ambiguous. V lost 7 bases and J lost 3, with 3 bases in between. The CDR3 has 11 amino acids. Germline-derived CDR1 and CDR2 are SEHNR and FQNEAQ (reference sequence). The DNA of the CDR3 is TGTGCCAGCACATACACCGGGGAGCTGTTTTTT. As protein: CASTYTGELFF. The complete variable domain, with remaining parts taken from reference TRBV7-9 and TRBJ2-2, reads DTGVSQNPRHKITKRGQNVTFRCDPISEHNRLYWYRQTLGQGPEFLTYFQNEAQLEKSRLLSDRFSAERPKGSFSTLEIQRTEQGDSAMYLCASTYTGELFFGEGSRLTVL.

For the CDR3, the DNA is TGTGCCAGCAGGTCACCTAGCGGGCATGTAGGGGAGACCCAGTACTTC. It yields the protein CASRSPSGHVGETQYF. The chain has TRBV2 and TRBJ2-5; 8 bases are a match to TRBD2. V shed 6 bases and J 5 bases; nucleotides not matched to a gene: 14. CDR1 is SNHLY, CDR2 FYNNEI, per germline. There are 16 residues in the CDR3.

The CDR3: CATSRDRGLAGTDTQYF. The CDR3 coding sequence is TGTGCCACCAGCAGAGACAGGGGACTAGCGGGCACAGATACGCAGTATTTT. The V call is TRBV15, the J call TRBJ2-3, with 11 nucleotides matching TRBD2. The V and J ends lost 0 bases and 1 base, in that order; junction bases with no gene match: 3. The CDR3 spans 17 residues. The germline CDR1 and CDR2 sequences are LNHNV and YYDKDF (reference sequence).

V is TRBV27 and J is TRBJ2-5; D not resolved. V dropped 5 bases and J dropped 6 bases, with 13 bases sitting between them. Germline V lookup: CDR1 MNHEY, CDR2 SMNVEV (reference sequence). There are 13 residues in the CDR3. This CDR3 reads CASSTPGLKTQYF. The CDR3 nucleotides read TGTGCCAGCAGTACGCCGGGCCTCAAGACCCAGTACTTC.

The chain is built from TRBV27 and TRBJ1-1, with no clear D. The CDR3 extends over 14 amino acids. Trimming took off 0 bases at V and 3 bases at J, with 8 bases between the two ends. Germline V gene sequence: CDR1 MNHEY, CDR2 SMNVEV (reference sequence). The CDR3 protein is CASSLSDGYTEAFF. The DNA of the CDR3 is TGTGCCAGCAGTTTATCGGACGGCTACACTGAAGCTTTCTTT.

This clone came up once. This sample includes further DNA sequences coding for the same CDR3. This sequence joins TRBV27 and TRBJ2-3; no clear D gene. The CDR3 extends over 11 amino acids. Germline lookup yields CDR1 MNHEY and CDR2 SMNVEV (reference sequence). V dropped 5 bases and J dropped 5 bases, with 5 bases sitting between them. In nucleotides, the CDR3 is TGTGCCAGCAGTCTGGGAGATACGCAGTATTTT. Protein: CASSLGDTQYF.

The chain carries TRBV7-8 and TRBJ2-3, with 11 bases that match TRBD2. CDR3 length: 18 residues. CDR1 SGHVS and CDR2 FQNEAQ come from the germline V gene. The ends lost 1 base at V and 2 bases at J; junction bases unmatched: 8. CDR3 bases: TGTGCCAGCAGCTTAGACCTAGCGGGAGGCCCTTCCACAGATACGCAGTATTTT. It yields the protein CASSLDLAGGPSTDTQYF.

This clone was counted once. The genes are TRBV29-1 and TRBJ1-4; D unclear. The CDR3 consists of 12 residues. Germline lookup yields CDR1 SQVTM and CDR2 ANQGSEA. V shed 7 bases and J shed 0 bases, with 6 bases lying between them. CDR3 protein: CSAFATNEKLFF. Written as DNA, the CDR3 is TGCAGCGCTTTCGCAACTAATGAAAAACTGTTTTTT.

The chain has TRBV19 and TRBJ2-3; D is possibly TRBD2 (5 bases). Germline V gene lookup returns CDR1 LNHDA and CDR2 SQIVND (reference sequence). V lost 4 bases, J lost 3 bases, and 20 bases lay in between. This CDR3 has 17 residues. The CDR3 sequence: CASSTPLEVGWTDTQYF. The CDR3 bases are TGTGCCAGTAGTACACCCTTGGAGGTCGGATGGACAGATACGCAGTATTTT.

This CDR3 reads CASSFRAGGSSYEQYF. CDR3 bases: TGTGCCAGCAGTTTTCGGGCGGGAGGCTCCTCCTACGAGCAGTACTTC. V and J are TRBV27 and TRBJ2-7; 8 nucleotides agree with TRBD2. Germline assignment: CDR1 MNHEY and CDR2 SMNVEV (reference sequence). This CDR3 is built from 16 residues. V shed 3 bases, J shed 0 bases, and the junction held 7 bases outside the gene matches.

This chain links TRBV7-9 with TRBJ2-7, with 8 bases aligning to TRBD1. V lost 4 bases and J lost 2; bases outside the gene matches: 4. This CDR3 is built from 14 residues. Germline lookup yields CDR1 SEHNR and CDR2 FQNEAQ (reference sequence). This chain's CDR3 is CASSSWTGTYEQYF. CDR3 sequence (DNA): TGTGCCAGCAGCTCCTGGACAGGGACCTACGAGCAGTACTTC.

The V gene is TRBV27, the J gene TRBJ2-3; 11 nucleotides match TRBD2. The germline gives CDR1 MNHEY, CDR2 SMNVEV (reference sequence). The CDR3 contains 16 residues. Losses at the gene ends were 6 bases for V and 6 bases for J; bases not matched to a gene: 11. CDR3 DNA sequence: TGTGCCAGCAGCCCCCCTCTAGCGGGAGGTGGGGATACGCAGTATTTT. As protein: CASSPPLAGGGDTQYF.

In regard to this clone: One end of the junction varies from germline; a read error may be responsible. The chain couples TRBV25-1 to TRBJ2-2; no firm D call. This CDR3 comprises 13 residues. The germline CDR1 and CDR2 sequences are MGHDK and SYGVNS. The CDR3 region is CASSESGSRAPLF. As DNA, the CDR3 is TGTGCCAGCAGTGAATCCGGATCTAGGGCCCCTCTTTTT.

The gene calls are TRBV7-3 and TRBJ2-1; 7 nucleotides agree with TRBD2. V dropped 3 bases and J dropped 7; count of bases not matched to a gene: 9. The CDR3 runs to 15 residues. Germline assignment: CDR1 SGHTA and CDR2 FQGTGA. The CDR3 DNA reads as TGTGCCAGCAGCTTCGGACTAGGTATCGGGAATGAGCAGTTCTTC. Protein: CASSFGLGIGNEQFF.

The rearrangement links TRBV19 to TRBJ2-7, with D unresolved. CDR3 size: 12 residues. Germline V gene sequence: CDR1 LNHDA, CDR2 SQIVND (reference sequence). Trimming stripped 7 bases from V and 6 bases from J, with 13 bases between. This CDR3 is CASKNLGGEQYF. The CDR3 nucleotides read TGTGCCAGTAAAAACCTAGGTGGCGAGCAGTACTTC.

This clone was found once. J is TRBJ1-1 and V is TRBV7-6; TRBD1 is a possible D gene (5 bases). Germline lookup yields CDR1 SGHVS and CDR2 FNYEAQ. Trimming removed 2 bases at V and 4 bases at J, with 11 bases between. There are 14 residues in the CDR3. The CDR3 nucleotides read TGTGCCAGCAGCTTAAGTTCCAGGGCCACTGAAGCTTTCTTT. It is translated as CASSLSSRATEAFF.

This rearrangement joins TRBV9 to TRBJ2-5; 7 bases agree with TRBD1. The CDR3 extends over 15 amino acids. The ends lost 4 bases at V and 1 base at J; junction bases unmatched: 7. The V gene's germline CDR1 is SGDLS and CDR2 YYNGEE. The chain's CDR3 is CASSITGVFQETQYF. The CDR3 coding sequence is TGTGCCAGCAGCATCACAGGGGTCTTCCAAGAGACCCAGTACTTC.

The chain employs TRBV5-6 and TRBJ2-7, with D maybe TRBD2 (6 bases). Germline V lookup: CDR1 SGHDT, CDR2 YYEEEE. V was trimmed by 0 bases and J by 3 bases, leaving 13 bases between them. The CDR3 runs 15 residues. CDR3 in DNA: TGTGCCAGCAGCTTGGGGAGGGACCCGAACTACGAGCAGTACTTC. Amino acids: CASSLGRDPNYEQYF.

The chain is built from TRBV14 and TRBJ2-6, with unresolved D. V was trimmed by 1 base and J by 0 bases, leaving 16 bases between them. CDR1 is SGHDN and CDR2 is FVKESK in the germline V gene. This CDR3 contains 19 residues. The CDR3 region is CASSQARVELFSGANVLTF. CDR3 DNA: TGTGCCAGCAGCCAAGCCCGGGTTGAGTTATTCTCTGGGGCCAACGTCCTGACTTTC.

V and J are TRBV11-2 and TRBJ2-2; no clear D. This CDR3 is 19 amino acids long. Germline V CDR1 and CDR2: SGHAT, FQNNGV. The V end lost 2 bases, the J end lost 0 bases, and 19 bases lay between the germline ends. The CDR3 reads CASSLYPGLSPANTGELFF. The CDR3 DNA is TGTGCCAGCAGCTTATACCCGGGCCTTAGCCCAGCGAACACCGGGGAGCTGTTTTTT. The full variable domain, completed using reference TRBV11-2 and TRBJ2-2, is EAGVAQSPRYKIIEKRQSVAFWCNPISGHATLYWYQQILGQGPKLLIQFQNNGVVDDSQLPKDRFSAERLKGVDSTLKIQPAKLEDSAVYLCASSLYPGLSPANTGELFFGEGSRLTVL.

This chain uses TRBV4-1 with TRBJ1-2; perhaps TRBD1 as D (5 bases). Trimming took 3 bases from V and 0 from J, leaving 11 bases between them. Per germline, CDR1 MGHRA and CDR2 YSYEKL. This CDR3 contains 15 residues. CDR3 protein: CASSHEGRPNYGYTF. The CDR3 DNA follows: TGCGCCAGCAGCCATGAGGGGAGGCCTAACTATGGCTACACCTTC.

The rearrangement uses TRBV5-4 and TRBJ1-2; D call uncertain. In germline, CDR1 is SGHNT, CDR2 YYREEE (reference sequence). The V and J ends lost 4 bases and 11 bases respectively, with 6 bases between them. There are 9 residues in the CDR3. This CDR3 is CASSPPYTF. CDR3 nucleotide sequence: TGTGCCAGCAGCCCTCCTTACACCTTC.

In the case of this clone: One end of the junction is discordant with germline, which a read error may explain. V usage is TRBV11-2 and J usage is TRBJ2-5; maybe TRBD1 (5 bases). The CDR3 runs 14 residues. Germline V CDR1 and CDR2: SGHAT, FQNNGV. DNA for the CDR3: TGTGCCAGCAGCCTAGACTGGACACAAGAGACCCAGTACTTC. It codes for CASSLDWTQETQYF.

The CDR3 here is CASSVDPGLGGEQYF. For the CDR3, the DNA is TGTGCCAGCAGTGTAGACCCGGGACTAGGGGGCGAGCAGTACTTC. The J gene is TRBJ2-7, the V gene TRBV27; 8 nucleotides line up with TRBD2. Germline CDR1 and CDR2: MNHEY and SMNVEV (reference sequence). This CDR3 is built from 15 residues. The V gene end was trimmed by 5 bases and the J gene end by 6 bases; junction bases not matched to a gene: 12.

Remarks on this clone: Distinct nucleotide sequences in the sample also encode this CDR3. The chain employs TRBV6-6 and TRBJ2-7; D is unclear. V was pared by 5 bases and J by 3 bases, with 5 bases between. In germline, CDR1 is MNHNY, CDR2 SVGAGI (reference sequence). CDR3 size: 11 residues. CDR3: CASSPSYEQYF. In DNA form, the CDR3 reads TGTGCCAGCAGTCCTAGCTACGAGCAGTACTTC.